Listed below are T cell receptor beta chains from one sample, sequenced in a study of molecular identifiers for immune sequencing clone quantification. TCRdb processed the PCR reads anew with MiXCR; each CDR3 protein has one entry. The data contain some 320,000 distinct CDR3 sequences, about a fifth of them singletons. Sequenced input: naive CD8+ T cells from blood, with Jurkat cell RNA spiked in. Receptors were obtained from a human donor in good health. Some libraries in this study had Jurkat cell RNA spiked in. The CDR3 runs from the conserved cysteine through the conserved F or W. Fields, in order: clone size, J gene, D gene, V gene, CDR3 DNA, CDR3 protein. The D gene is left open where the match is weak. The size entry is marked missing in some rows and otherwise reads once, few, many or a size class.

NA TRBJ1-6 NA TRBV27 TGTGCCACCTTAGAGGGGACGGTTGGACCCCTCCACTTT CATLEGTVGPLHF
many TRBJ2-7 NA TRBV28 TGTGCCAGCAGTAACCCCGGGATTAAGAGCTCCTACGAGCAGTACTTC CASSNPGIKSSYEQYF
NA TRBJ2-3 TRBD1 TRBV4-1 TGCGCCAGCAGCCAAGAACCGGGACAGGGGGCCGCAGATACGCAGTATTTT CASSQEPGQGAADTQYF
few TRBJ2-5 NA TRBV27 TGTGCCAGCAGTTTATCACCTCGACGGCAAGAGACCCAGTACTTC CASSLSPRRQETQYF
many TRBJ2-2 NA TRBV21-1 TGTGCCAGCAGCAAATTTCAAAATACCGGGGAGCTGTTTTTT CASSKFQNTGELFF
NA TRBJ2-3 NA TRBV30 TGTGCCTGGAGTTTGGTGGGGAGCACAGATACGCAGTATTTT CAWSLVGSTDTQYF
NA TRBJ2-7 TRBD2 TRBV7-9 TGTGCCAGCAGCCCGACGCCGGGGGGTATAGGGGCCTGGTTGGGGGAGCAGTACTTC CASSPTPGGIGAWLGEQYF
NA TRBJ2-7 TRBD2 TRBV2 TGTGCCGGCAGTGAAGGGAGGGGCGGTTACGAGCAGTACTTC CAGSEGRGGYEQYF
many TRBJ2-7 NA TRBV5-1 TGCGCCAGCAGCTTGAGTTACGGGGCGATCGAGCAGTACTTC CASSLSYGAIEQYF
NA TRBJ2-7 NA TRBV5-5 TGTGCCAGCAGCTTTAACTACGAGCAGTACTTC CASSFNYEQYF
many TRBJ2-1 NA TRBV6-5 TGTGCCAGCAACGCGGGCCCCGACAATGAGCAGTTCTTC CASNAGPDNEQFF
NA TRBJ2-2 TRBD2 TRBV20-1 TGCAGTGCTAGTGAAGGACTAGTGGGATCGGACACCGGGGAGCTGTTGTTT CSASEGLVGSDTGELLF
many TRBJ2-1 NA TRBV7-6 TGTGCCAGCAGCAGAGGGGGGCCCGATGAGCAGTTCTTC CASSRGGPDEQFF
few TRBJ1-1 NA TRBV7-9 TGTGCCAGCACGTTCGGAGGAGGCACTGAAGCTTTCTTT CASTFGGGTEAFF
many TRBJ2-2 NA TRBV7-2 TGTGCCAGCAGCTTGGGGCAGGGGAGGTTACCCGGGGAGCTGTTTTTT CASSLGQGRLPGELFF
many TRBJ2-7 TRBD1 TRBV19 TGTGCCAGCGCCGCCGGTCAGGGGGCCCGATACGAGCAGTACTTC CASAAGQGARYEQYF
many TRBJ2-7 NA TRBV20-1 TGCAGTGCTAGAGATGGGGAAACCTACGAGCAGTACTTC CSARDGETYEQYF
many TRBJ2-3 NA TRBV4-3 TGTGCCAGCAGCCAAGATAGTGGAGTCACAGATACGCAGTATTTT CASSQDSGVTDTQYF
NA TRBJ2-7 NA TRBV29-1 TGCAGCGTTGAGGACGCCTACGAGCAGTACTTC CSVEDAYEQYF
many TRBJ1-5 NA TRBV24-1 TGTGCCACCAGTGACCCCCGGGCGGTGGGGCAGCCCCAGCATTTT CATSDPRAVGQPQHF
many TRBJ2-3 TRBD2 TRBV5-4 TGTGCCAGCAGCTTGCCTAGCGGGGACCAAACGATTAGCACAGATACGCAGTATTTT CASSLPSGDQTISTDTQYF